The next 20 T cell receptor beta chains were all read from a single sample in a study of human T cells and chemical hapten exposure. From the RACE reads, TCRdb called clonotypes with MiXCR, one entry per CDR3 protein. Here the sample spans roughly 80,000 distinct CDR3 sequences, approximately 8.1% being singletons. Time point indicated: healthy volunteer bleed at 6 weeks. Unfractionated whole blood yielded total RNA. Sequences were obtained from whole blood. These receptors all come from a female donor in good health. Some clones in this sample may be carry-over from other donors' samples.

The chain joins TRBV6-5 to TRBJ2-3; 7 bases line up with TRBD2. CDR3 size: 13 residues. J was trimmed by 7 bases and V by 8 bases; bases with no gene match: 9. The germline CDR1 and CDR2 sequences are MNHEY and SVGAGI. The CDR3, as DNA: TGTGCCAGCGGGCTAGCGGCTTTCCATACGCAGTATTTT. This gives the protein CASGLAAFHTQYF.

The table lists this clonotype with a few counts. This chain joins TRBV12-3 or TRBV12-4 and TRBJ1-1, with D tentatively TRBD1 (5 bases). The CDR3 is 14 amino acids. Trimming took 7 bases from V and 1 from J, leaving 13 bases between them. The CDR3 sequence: CASTQGQANTEAFF. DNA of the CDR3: TGTGCCAGCACGCAGGGCCAGGCGAACACTGAAGCTTTCTTT.

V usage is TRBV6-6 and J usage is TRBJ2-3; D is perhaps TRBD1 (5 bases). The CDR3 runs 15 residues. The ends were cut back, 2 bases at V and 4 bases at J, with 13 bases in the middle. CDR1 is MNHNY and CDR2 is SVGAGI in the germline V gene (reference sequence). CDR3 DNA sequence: TGTGCCAGCAGTTACCAGGACCCCAGGGCAGATACGCAGTATTTT. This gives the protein CASSYQDPRADTQYF.

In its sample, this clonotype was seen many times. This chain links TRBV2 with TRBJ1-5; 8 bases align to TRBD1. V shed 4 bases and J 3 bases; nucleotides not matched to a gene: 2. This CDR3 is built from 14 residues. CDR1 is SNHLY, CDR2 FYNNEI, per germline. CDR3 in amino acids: CASSADRDNQPQHF. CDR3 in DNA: TGTGCCAGCAGTGCGGACAGGGACAATCAGCCCCAGCATTTT. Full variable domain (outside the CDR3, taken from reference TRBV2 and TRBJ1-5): EPEVTQTPSHQVTQMGQEVILRCVPISNHLYFYWYRQILGQKVEFLVSFYNNEISEKSEIFDDQFSVERPDGSNFTLKIRSTKLEDSAMYFCASSADRDNQPQHFGDGTRLSIL.

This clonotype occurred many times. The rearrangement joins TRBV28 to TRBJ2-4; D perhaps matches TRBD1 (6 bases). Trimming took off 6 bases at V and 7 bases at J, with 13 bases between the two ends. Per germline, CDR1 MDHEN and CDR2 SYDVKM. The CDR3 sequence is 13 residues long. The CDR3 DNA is TGTGCCAGCAGCCTTCTACAGGGTAACATTCAGTACTTC. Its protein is CASSLLQGNIQYF.

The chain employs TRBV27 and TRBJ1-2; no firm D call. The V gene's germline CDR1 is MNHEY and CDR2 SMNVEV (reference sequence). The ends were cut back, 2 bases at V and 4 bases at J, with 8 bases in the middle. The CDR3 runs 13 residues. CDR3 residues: CASSLTGPYGYTF. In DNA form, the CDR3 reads TGTGCCAGCAGTTTAACTGGTCCCTATGGCTACACCTTC.

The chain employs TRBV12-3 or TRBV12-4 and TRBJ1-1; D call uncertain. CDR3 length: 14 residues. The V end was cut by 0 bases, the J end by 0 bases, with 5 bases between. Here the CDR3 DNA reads TGTGCCAGCAGTTTAGCGGTTTTGAACACTGAAGCTTTCTTT. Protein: CASSLAVLNTEAFF.

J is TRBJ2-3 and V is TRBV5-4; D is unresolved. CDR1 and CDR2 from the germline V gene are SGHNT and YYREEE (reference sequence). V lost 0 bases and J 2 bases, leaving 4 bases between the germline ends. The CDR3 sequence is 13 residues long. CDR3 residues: CASSLAATDTQYF. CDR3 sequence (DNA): TGTGCCAGCAGCTTGGCGGCCACAGATACGCAGTATTTT.

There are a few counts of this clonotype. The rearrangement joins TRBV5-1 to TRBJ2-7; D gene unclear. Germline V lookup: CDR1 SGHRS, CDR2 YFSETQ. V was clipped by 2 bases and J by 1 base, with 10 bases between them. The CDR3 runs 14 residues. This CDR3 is CASSFDTSSYEQYF. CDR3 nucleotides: TGCGCCAGCAGCTTCGATACAAGTTCCTACGAGCAGTACTTC.

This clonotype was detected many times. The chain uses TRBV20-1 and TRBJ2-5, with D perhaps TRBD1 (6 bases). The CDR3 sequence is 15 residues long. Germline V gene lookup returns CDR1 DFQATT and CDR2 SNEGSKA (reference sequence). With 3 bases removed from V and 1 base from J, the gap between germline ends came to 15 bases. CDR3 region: CSASRGRGGQETQYF. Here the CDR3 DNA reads TGCAGTGCTAGTCGAGGTCGAGGGGGCCAAGAGACCCAGTACTTC.

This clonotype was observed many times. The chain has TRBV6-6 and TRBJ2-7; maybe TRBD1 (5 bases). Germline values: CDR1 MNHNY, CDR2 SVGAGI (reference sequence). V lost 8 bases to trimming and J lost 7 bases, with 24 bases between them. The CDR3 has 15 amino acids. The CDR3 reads CASPIQLVTAGEQYF. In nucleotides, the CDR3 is TGTGCCAGCCCCATCCAACTGGTGACAGCTGGGGAGCAGTACTTC.

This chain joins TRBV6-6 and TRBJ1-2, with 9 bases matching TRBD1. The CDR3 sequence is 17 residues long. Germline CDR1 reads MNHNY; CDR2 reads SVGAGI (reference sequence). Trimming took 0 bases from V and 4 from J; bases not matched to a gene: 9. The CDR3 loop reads CASSYSRDRVTSYGYTF. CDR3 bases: TGTGCCAGCAGTTACTCACGGGACAGGGTAACTAGCTATGGCTACACCTTC.

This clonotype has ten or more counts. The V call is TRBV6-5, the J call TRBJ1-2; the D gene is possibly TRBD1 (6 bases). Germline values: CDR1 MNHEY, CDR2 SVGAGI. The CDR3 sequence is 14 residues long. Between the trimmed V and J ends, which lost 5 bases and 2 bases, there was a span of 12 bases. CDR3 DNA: TGTGCCAGCAGTCTAGGGGACACCAACTATGGCTACACCTTC. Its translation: CASSLGDTNYGYTF.

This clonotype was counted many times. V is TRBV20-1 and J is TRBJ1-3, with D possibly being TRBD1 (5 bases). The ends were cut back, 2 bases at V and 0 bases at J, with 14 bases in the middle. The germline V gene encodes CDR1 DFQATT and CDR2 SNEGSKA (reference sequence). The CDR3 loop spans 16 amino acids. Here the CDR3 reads CSARRGGASSGNTIYF. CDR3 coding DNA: TGCAGTGCTAGACGGGGCGGCGCCAGCTCTGGAAACACCATATATTTT.

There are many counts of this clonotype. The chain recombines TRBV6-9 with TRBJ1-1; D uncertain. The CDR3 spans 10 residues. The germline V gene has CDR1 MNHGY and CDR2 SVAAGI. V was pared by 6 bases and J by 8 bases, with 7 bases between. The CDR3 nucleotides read TGTGCCAGCAGAATGGGCGAAGCTTTCTTT. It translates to CASRMGEAFF.

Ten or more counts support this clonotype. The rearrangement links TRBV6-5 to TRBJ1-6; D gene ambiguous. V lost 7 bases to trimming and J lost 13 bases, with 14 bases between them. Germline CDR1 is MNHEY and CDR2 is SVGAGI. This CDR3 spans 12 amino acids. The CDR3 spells CASTAGGPPLHF. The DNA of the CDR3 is TGTGCCAGCACCGCCGGCGGGCCGCCCCTCCACTTT.

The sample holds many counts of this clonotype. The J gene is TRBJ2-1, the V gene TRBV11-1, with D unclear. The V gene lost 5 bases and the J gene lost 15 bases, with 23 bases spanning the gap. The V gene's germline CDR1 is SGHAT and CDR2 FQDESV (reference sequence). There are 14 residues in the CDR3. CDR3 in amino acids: CASSLPLGNTRPFF. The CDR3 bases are TGTGCCAGCAGCCTTCCCTTGGGGAATACTCGGCCGTTCTTC. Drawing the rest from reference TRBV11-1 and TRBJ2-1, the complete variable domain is EAEVAQSPRYKITEKSQAVAFWCDPISGHATLYWYRQILGQGPELLVQFQDESVVDDSQLPKDRFSAERLKGVDSTLKIQPAELGDSAMYLCASSLPLGNTRPFFGPGTRLTVL.

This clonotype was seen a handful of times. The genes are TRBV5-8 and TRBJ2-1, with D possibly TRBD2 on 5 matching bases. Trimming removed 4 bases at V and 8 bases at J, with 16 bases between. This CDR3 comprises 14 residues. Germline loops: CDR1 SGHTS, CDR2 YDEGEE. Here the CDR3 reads CASSPGLNGDEQFF. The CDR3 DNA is TGTGCCAGCAGCCCTGGGCTCAACGGGGATGAGCAGTTCTTC. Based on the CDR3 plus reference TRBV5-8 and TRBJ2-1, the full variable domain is EAGVTQSPTHLIKTRGQQATLRCSPISGHTSVYWYQQALGLGLQFLLWYDEGEERNRGNFPPRFSGRQFPNYSSELNVNALELEDSALYLCASSPGLNGDEQFFGPGTRLTVL.

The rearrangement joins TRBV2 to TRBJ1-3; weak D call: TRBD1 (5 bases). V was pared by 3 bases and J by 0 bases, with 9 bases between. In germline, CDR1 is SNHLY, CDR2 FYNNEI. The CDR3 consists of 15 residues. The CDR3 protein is CASSDGGYSGNTIYF. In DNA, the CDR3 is TGTGCCAGCAGTGACGGGGGATACTCTGGAAACACCATATATTTT.

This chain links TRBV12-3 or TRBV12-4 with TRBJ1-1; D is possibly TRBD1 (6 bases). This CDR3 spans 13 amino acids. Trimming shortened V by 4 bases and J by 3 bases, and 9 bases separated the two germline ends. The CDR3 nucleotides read TGTGCCAGCAGTTCAGGACAGTACACTGAAGCTTTCTTT. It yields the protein CASSSGQYTEAFF.